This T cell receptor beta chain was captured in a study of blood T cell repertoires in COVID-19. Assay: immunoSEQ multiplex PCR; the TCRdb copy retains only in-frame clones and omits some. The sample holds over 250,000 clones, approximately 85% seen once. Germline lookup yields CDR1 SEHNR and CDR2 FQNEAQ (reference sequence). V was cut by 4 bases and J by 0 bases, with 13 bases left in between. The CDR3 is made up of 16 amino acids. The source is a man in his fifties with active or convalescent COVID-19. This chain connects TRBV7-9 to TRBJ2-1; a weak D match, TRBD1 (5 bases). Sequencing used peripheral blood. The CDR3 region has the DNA TGTGCCAGCAGCTCTTGGGGCAGAAGCTCCTACAATGAGCAGTTCTTC. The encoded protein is CASSSWGRSSYNEQFF.